Shown below are 6 T cell receptor beta chains from a single sample sequenced in a study of breast tumors, draining lymph nodes, adjacent tissues (dated by TCRdb to the mid-2010s). Libraries were prepared through multiplex PCR. TCRdb lists the instrument as Illumina HiSeq 2000. TCRdb reprocessed the public reads (quality trimming at Q25 with fastp, clone calling with MiXCR) and kept in-frame beta chains. Each CDR3 protein appears once, grouped with its most common genes and DNA. The table for this sample lists some 97,000 distinct CDR3 sequences; around 20% of them were counted only once. The ten biggest clones cover approximately 1.2% of the sample. The lymph node samples were taken from the axillary draining lymph nodes of breast cancer patients. Sequenced: axillary lymph node tissue. Receptors were obtained from a female donor with breast cancer. Some clones in this sample may be carry-over from other donors' samples.

This clonotype was counted many times. This chain uses TRBV20-1 with TRBJ2-2; TRBD2 agrees at 10 bases. Trimming took 0 bases from V and 6 from J; bases not matched to a gene: 7. The CDR3 sequence is 16 residues long. The germline V gene encodes CDR1 DFQATT and CDR2 SNEGSKA (reference sequence). CDR3 protein: CSARDLQREGSGELFF. CDR3 DNA: TGCAGTGCTAGAGATCTCCAGCGGGAGGGGTCCGGGGAGCTGTTTTTT.

The V and J genes are TRBV19 and TRBJ2-2; D gene ambiguous. V lost 1 base and J lost 7, with 7 bases in between. CDR3 size: 13 residues. Germline assignment: CDR1 LNHDA and CDR2 SQIVND (reference sequence). The chain's CDR3 is CASSIAPLGELFF. The CDR3 DNA is TGTGCCAGTAGTATAGCTCCACTCGGGGAGCTGTTTTTT.

This clonotype was picked up many times. CDR3 protein: CASKYGAGTGSPLHF. CDR3 sequence (DNA): TGTGCCAGCAAGTACGGGGCAGGGACGGGTTCACCCCTCCACTTT. The rearrangement uses TRBV2 and TRBJ1-6, with D perhaps matching TRBD1 (5 bases). This CDR3 has 15 amino acids. Germline V CDR1 and CDR2: SNHLY, FYNNEI. The V end was cut by 7 bases, the J end by 9 bases, with 19 bases between.

This clonotype was detected many times. The V and J genes are TRBV10-1 and TRBJ2-3; D uncertain. Trimming shortened V by 6 bases and J by 6 bases, and 4 bases separated the two germline ends. The length of the CDR3 is 10 residues. Germline lookup yields CDR1 WNHNN and CDR2 SYGVQD (reference sequence). The CDR3 DNA sequence: TGCGCCAGCAGGTGGGATACGCAGTATTTT. It yields the protein CASRWDTQYF.

This clonotype was detected a few times. This may be a read error: a much more frequent sequence differs by one nucleotide. The V call is TRBV20-1, the J call TRBJ1-2; 8 positions agree with TRBD1. Germline CDR1 DFQATT, CDR2 SNEGSKA (reference sequence). CDR3 length equals 14 residues. Here the CDR3 reads CSASTGGSNYGYAF. CDR3 DNA sequence: TGCAGTGCTAGTACAGGGGGATCCAACTATGGCTACGCCTTC.

This clonotype was counted at least ten times. The V and J genes are TRBV14 and TRBJ2-3; no firm D call. CDR3 length equals 13 residues. Germline lookup yields CDR1 SGHDN and CDR2 FVKESK. The ends were cut back, 0 bases at V and 6 bases at J, with 7 bases in the middle. For the CDR3, the DNA is TGTGCCAGCAGCCAAGACCTCTCGGATACGCAGTATTTT. It is translated as CASSQDLSDTQYF.